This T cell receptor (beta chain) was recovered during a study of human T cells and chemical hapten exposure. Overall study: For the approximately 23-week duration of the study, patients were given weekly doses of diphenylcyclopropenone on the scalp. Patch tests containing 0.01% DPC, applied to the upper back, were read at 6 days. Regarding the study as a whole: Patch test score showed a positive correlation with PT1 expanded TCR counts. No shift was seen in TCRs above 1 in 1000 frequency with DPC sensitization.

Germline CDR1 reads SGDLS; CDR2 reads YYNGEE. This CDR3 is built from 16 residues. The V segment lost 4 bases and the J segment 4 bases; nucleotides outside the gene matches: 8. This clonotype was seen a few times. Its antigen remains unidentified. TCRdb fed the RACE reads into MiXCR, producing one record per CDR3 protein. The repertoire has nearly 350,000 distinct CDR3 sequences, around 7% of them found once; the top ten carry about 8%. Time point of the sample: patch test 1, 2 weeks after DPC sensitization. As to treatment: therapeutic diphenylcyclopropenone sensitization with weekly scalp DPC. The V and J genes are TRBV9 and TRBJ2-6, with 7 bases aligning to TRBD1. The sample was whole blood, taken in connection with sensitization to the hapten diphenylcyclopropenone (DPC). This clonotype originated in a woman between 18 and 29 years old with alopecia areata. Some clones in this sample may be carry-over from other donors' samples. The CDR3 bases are TGTGCCAGCAGCCCGAGACAGGGTCCGGGGGCCAACGTCCTGACTTTC. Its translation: CASSPRQGPGANVLTF.